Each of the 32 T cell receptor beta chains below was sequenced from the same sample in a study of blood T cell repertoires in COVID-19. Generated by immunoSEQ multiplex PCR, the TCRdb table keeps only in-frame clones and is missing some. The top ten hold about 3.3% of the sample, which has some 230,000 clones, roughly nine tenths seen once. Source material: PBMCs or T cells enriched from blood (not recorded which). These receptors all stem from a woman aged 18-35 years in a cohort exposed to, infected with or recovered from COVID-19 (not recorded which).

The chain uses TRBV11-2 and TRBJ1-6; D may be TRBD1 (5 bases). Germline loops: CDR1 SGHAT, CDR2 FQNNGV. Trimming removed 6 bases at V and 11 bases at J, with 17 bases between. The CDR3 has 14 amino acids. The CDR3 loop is CASSLLGGETPLHF. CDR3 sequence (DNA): TGTGCCAGCAGTCTCCTCGGGGGGGAGACACCCCTCCACTTT.

The CDR3 sequence is CASSAQADRTAGELFF. The CDR3 DNA reads as TGTGCCAGCAGTGCCCAAGCGGACAGGACGGCCGGGGAGCTGTTTTTT. J is TRBJ2-2 and V is TRBV6-1; 7 bases are shared with TRBD1. Germline V gene lookup returns CDR1 MNHNS and CDR2 SASEGT. The CDR3 is made up of 16 amino acids. Trimming at V came to 4 bases and at J to 6 bases, leaving 11 bases not matched to a gene.

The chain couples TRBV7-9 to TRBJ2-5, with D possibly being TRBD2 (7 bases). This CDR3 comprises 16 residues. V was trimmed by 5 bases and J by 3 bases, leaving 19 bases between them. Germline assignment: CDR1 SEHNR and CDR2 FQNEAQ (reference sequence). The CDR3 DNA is TGTGCCAGCAGCCCCCCCCTTGAGGGGGGGAAAGAGACCCAGTACTTC. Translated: CASSPPLEGGKETQYF.

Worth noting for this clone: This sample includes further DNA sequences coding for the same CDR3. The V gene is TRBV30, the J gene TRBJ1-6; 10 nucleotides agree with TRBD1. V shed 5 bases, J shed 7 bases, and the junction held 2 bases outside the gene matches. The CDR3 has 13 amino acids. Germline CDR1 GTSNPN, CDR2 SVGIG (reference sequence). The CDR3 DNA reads TGTGCCTGGGGACAGGGGGAGAATTCACCCCTCCACTTT. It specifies CAWGQGENSPLHF.

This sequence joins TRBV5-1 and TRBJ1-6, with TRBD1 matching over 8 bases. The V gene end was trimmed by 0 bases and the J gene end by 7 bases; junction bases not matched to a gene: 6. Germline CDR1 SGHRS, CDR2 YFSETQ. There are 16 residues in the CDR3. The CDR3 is CASSLGTRTGNSPLHF. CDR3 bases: TGCGCCAGCAGCTTGGGTACCCGGACAGGGAATTCACCCCTCCACTTT.

CDR3 residues: CAWNRLNQPQHF. CDR3 nucleotides: TGTGCCTGGAATCGGTTAAATCAGCCCCAGCATTTT. The chain combines TRBV30 with TRBJ1-5; D uncertain. This CDR3 spans 12 amino acids. Looked up from germline, CDR1 is GTSNPN and CDR2 is SVGIG (reference sequence). Trimming left V 4 bases short and J 4 bases short, with 8 bases between.

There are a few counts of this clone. CDR3 in DNA: TGTGCCAGCAGCAAACAGGGTAATGAAGCTTTCTTT. This codes for CASSKQGNEAFF. The chain recombines TRBV6-5 with TRBJ1-1, with D perhaps TRBD1 (6 bases). V dropped 6 bases and J dropped 7 bases, with 12 bases sitting between them. Looked up from germline, CDR1 is MNHEY and CDR2 is SVGAGI. The CDR3 runs to 12 residues.

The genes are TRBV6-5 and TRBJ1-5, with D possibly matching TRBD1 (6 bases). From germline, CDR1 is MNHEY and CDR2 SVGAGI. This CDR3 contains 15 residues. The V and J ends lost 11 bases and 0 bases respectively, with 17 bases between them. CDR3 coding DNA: TGTGCCGTGGGATTGGGGGCTTATAGCAATCAGCCCCAGCATTTT. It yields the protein CAVGLGAYSNQPQHF.

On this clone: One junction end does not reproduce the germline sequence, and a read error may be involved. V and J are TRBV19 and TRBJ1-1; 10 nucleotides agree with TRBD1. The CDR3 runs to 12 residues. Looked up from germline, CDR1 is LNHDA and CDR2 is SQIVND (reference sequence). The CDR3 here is CASSPADRGKVF. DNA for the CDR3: TGTGCCAGTAGTCCCGCGGACAGGGGGAAGGTCTTT.

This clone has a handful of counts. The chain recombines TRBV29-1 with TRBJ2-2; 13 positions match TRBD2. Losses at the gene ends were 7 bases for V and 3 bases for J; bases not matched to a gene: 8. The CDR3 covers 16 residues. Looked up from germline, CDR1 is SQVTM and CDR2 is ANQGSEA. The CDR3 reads CSAAGLAGVHTGELFF. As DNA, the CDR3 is TGCAGCGCCGCCGGACTAGCGGGAGTTCACACCGGGGAGCTGTTTTTT.

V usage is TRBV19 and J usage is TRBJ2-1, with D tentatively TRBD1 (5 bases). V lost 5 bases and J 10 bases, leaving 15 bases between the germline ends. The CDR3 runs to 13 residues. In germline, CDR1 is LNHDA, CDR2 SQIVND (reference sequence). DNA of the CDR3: TGTGCCAGTAGTTCCCCCCCCGCAGGGGAGCAGTTCTTC. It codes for CASSSPPAGEQFF.

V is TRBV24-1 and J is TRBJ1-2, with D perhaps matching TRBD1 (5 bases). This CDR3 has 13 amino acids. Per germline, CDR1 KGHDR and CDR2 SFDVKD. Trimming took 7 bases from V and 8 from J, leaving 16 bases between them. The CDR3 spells CATRPAGGGGYTF. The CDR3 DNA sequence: TGTGCCACCAGGCCCGCGGGGGGAGGCGGCTACACCTTC.

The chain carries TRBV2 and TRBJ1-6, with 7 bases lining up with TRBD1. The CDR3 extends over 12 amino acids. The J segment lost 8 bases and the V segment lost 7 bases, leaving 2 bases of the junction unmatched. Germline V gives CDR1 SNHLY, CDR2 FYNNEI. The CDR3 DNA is TGTGCCAGCATTACAGGGGATTCACCCCTCCACTTT. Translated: CASITGDSPLHF.

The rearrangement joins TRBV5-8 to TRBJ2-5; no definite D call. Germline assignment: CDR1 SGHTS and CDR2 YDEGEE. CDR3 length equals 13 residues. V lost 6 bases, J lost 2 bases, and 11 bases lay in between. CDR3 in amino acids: CASNRQPQETQYF. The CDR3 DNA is TGTGCCAGCAACAGACAACCTCAAGAGACCCAGTACTTC.

CDR3 residues: CASSLVSSSTDTQYF. CDR3 DNA: TGTGCCAGCAGCTTAGTCAGTTCTAGCACAGATACGCAGTATTTT. This chain uses TRBV7-2 with TRBJ2-3; D not resolved. The V gene's germline CDR1 is SGHTA and CDR2 FQGNSA. The ends were cut back, 1 base at V and 0 bases at J, with 8 bases in the middle. CDR3 size: 15 residues.

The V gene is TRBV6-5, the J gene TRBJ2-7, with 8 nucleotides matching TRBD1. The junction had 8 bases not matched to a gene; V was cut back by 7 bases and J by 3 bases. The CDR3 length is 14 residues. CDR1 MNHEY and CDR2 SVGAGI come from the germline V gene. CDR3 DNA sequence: TGTGCCAGCAACAAAGACAGGGGTATCTACGAGCAGTACTTC. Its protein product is CASNKDRGIYEQYF.

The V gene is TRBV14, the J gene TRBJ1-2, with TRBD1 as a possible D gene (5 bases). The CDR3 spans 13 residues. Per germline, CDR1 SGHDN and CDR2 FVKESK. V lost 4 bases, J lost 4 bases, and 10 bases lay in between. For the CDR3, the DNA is TGTGCCAGCAGCCCAGGGTTCGGCTATGGCTACACCTTC. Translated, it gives CASSPGFGYGYTF.

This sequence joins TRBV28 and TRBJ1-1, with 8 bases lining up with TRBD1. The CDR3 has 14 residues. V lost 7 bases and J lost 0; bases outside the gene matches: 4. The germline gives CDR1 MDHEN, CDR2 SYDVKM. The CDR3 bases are TGTGCCAGCAATTCGGGACAGGTGAACACTGAAGCTTTCTTT. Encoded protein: CASNSGQVNTEAFF.

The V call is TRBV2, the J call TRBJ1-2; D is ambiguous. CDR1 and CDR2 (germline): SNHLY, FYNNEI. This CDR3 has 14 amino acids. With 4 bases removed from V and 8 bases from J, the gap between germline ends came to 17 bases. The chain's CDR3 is CASSGLREGRGYTF. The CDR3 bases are TGTGCCAGCAGTGGTCTCCGCGAGGGCAGGGGCTACACCTTC.

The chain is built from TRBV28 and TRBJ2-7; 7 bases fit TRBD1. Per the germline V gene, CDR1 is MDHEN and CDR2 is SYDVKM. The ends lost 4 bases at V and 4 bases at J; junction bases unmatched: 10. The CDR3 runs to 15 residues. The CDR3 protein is CASSSPSGTDYEQYF. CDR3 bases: TGTGCCAGCAGTTCCCCTTCCGGGACAGATTACGAGCAGTACTTC. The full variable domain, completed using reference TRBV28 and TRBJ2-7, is DVKVTQSSRYLVKRTGEKVFLECVQDMDHENMFWYRQDPGLGLRLIYFSYDVKMKEKGDIPEGYSVSREKKERFSLILESASTNQTSMYLCASSSPSGTDYEQYFGPGTRLTVT.

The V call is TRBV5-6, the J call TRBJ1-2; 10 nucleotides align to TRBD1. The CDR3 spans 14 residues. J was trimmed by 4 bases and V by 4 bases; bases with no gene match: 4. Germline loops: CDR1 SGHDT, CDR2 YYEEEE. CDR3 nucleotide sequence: TGTGCCAGCAGCGACAGGGGGCTGGGCTATGGCTACACCTTC. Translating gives CASSDRGLGYGYTF.

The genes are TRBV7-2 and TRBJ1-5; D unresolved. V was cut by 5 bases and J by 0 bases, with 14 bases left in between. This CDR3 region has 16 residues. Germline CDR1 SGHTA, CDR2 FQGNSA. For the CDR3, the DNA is TGTGCCAGCAGCGCGCCGGGATATTATAGCAATCAGCCCCAGCATTTT. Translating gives CASSAPGYYSNQPQHF.

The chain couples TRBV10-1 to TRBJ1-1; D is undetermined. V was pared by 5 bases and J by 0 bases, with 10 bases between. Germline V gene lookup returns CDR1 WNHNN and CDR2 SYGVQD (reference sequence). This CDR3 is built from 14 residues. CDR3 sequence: CASSSSGLNTEAFF. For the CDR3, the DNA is TGCGCCAGCAGTAGCTCAGGCTTGAACACTGAAGCTTTCTTT.

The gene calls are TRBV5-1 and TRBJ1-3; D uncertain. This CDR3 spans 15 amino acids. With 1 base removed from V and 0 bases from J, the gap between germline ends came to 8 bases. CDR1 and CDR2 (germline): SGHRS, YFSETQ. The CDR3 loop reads CASSLYQDSGNTIYF. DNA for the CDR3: TGCGCCAGCAGCTTGTATCAGGACTCTGGAAACACCATATATTTT.

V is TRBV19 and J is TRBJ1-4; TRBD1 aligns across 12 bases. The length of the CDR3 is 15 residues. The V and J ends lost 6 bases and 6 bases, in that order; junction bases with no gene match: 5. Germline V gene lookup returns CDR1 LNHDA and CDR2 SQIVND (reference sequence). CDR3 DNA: TGTGCCAGTAGCATGGGACAGGGGGCTTATGAAAAACTGTTTTTT. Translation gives CASSMGQGAYEKLFF.

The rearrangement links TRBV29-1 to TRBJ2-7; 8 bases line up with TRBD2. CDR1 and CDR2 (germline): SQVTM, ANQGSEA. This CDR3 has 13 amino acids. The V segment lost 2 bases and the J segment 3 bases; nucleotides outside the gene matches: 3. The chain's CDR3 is CSVERLAGYEQYF. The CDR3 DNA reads TGCAGCGTTGAACGGCTAGCGGGCTACGAGCAGTACTTC.

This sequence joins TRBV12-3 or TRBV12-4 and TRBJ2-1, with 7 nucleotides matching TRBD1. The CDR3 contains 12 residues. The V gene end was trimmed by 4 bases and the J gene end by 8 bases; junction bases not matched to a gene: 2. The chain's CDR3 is CASSYRGDEQFF. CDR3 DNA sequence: TGTGCCAGCAGTTACAGGGGCGATGAGCAGTTCTTC.

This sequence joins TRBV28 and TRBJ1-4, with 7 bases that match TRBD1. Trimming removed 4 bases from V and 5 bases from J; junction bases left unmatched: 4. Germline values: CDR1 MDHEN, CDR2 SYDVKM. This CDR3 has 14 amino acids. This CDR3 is CASSWDRPNEKLFF. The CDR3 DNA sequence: TGTGCCAGCAGTTGGGACAGACCGAATGAAAAACTGTTTTTT.

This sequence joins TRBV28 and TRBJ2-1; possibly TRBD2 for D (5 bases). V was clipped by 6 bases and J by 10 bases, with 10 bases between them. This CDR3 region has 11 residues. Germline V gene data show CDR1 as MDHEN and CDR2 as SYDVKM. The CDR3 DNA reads TGTGCCAGCAGCCCCCCGGGAGAGCAGTTCTTC. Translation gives CASSPPGEQFF.

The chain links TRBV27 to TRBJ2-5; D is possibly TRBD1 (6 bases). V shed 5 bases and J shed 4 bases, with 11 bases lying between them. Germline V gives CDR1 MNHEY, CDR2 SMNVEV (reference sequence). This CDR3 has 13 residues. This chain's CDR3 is CASSPRQVETQYF. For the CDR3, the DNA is TGTGCCAGCAGTCCCCGACAGGTAGAGACCCAGTACTTC.

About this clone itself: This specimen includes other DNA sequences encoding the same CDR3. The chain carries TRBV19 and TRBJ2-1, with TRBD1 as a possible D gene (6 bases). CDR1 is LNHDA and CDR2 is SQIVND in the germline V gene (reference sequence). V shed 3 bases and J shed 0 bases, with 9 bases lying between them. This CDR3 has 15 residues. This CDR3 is CASSITGSSYNEQFF. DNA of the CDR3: TGTGCCAGTAGTATCACAGGGAGCTCCTACAATGAGCAGTTCTTC. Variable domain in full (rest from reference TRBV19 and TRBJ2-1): DGGITQSPKYLFRKEGQNVTLSCEQNLNHDAMYWYRQDPGQGLRLIYYSQIVNDFQKGDIAEGYSVSREKKESFPLTVTSAQKNPTAFYLCASSITGSSYNEQFFGPGTRLTVL.

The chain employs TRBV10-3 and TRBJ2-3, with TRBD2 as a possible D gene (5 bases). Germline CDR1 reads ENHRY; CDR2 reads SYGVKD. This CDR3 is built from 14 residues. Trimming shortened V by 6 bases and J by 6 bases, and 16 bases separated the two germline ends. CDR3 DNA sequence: TGTGCCATCAGCTCTAGCCTCCTGGGGGATACGCAGTATTTT. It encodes CAISSSLLGDTQYF.